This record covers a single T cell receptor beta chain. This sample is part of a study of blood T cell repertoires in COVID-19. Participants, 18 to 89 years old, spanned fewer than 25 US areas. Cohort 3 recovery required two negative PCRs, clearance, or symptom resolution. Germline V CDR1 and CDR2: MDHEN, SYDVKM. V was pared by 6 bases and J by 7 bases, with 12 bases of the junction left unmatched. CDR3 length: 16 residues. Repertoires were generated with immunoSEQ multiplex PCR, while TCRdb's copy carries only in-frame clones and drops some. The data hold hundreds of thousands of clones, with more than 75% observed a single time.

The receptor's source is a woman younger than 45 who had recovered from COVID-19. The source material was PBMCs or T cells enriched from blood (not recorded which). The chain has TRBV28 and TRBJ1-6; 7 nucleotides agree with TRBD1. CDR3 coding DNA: TGTGCCAGCAGCGGGATCAAGGGGGCCAAGAATTCACCCCTCCACTTT. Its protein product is CASSGIKGAKNSPLHF.